What follows is one T cell receptor (beta chain) and its context. Its target is unknown. The sample originates from a study of T cells expressing NK-cell markers. Study-wide context: Sorted CD3+CD56+NKG2C+, CD3+CD56+NKG2C- and CD3+CD56-NKG2C+ T cells supplied TCR beta repertoires. The authors sequenced eight donors, of whom seven were HCMV-seropositive and one was seronegative. Study-level findings and limits: Top CD8+ clonotypes included the dominant CD3+CD56+NKG2C+ clonotypes in five to seven donors.

TCR beta libraries carry UMIs added by 5'RACE template switching. Using the 5' RACE reads, TCRdb records one entry per CDR3 protein without DNA. This repertoire includes 150,000 or so distinct CDR3 sequences. The CDR3 covers 12 residues. In germline, CDR1 is MGHDK, CDR2 SYGVNS. What was sequenced was blood T cells: a sorted CD56 or NKG2C T cell subset, CD4+ or CD8+ T cells, or bulk PBMC T cells (not recorded which). The TCR sequence derives from a woman between 45 and 65 years old in good health. This sequence joins TRBV25-1 and TRBJ2-1; TCRdb indicates TRBD1, and absent DNA this call remains unverified. This CDR3 reads CASNPKGDEQFF.